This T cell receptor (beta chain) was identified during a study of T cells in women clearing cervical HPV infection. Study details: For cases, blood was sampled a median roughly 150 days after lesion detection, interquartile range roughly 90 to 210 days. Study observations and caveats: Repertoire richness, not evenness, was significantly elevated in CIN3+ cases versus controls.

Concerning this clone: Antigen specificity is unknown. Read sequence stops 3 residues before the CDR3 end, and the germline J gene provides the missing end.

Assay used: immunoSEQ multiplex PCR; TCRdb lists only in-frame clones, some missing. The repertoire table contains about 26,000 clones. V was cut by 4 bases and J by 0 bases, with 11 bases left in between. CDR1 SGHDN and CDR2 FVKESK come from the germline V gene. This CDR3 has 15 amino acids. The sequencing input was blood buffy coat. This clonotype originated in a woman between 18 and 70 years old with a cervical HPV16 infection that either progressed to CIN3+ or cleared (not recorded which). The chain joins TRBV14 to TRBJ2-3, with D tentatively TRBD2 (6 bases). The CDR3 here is CASSRLSGSTDTQYF. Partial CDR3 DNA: TGTGCCAGCAGCCGACTCAGCGGGAGCACAGATACG.